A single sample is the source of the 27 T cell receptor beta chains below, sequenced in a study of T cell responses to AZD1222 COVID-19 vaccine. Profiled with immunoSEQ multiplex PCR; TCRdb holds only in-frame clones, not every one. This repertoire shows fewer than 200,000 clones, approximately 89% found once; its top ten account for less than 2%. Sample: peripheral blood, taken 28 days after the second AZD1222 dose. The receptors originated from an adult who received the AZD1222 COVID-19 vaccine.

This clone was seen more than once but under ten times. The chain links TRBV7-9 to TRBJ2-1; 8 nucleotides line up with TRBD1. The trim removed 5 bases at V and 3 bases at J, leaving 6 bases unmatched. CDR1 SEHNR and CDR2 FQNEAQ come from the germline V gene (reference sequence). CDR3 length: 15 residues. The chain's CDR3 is CASSPGQDFYNEQFF. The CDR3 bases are TGTGCCAGCAGCCCGGGACAGGATTTCTACAATGAGCAGTTCTTC.

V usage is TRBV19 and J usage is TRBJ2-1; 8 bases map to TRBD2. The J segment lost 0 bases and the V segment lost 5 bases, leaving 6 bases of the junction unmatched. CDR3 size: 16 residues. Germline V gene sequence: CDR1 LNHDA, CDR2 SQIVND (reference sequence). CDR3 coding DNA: TGTGCCAGTAGTGGGGGACTAGGGAGCTCCTACAATGAGCAGTTCTTC. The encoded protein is CASSGGLGSSYNEQFF.

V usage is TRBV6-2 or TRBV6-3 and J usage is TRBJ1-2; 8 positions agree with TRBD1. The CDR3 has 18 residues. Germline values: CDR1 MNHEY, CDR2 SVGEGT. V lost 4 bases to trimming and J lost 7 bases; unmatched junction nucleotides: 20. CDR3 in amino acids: CASSSIRQGSRNSGGYTF. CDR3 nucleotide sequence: TGTGCCAGCAGTTCCATCCGACAGGGGTCCCGAAACTCCGGTGGCTACACCTTC.

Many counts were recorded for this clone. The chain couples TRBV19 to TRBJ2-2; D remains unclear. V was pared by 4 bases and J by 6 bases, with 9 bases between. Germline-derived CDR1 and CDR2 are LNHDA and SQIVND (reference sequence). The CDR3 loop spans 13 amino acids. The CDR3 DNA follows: TGTGCCAGTAGTAATGCCATCGCCGGGGAGCTGTTTTTT. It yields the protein CASSNAIAGELFF.

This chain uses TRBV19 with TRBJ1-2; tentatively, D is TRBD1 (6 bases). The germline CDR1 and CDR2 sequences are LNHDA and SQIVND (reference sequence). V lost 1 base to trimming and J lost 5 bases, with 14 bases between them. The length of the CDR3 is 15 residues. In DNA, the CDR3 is TGTGCCAGTAGTATAGCTGGGGGCGCAGGGTATGGCTACACCTTC. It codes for CASSIAGGAGYGYTF.

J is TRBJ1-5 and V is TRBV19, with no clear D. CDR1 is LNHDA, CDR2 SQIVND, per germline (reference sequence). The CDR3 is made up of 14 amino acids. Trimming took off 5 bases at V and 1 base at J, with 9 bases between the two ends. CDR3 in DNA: TGTGCCAGTAGTCCCCGCGGAAGCAATCAGCCCCAGCATTTT. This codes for CASSPRGSNQPQHF.

The CDR3 DNA reads TGTGCCAGCAGTAGTTCCGCGATCCGCTACGAGCAGTACTTC. Translated, it gives CASSSSAIRYEQYF. The gene calls are TRBV6-5 and TRBJ2-7; D gene unclear. Germline CDR1 and CDR2: MNHEY and SVGAGI. The V and J ends lost 5 bases and 3 bases respectively, with 14 bases between them. CDR3 size: 14 residues.

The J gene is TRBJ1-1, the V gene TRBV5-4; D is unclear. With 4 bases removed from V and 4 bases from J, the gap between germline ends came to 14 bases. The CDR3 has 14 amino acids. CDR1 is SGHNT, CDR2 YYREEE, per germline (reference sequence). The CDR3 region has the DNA TGTGCCAGCAGCGGGAGTCTCTATAGCACTGAAGCTTTCTTT. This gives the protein CASSGSLYSTEAFF. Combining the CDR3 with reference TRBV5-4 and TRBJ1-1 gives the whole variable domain ETGVTQSPTHLIKTRGQQVTLRCSSQSGHNTVSWYQQALGQGPQFIFQYYREEENGRGNFPPRFSGLQFPNYSSELNVNALELDDSALYLCASSGSLYSTEAFFGQGTRLTVV.

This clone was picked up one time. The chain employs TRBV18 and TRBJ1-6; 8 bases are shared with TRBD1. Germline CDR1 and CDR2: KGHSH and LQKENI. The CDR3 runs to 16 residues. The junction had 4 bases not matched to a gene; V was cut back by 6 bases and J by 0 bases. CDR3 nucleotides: TGTGCCAGCTCTCCCGACAGGGGCTCCTATAATTCACCCCTCCACTTT. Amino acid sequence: CASSPDRGSYNSPLHF.

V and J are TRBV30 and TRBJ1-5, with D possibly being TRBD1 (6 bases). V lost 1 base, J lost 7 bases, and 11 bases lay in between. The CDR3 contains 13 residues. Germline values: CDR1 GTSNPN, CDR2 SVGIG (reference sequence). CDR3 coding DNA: TGTGCCTGGAGTGCAGAGAGGGGGCAGCCCCAGCATTTT. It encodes CAWSAERGQPQHF.

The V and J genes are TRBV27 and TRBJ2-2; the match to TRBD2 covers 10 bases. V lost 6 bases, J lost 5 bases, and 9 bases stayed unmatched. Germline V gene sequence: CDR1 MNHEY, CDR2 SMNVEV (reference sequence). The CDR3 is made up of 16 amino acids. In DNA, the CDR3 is TGTGCCAGCAGAAGCCCGGGACTAGCGCTAACCGGGGAGCTGTTTTTT. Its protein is CASRSPGLALTGELFF.

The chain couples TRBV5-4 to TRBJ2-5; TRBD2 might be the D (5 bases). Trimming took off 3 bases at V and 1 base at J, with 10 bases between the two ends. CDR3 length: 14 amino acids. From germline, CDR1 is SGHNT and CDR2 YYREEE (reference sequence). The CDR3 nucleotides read TGTGCCAGCAGCTCGTTTGGACTCCAAGAGACCCAGTACTTC. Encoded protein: CASSSFGLQETQYF.

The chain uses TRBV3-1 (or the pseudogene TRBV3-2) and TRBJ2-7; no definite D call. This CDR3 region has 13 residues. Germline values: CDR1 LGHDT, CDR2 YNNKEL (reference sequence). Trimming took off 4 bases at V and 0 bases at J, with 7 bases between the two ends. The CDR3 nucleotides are TGTGCCAGCAGCCCCTTCGGCTCCTACGAGCAGTACTTC. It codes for CASSPFGSYEQYF.

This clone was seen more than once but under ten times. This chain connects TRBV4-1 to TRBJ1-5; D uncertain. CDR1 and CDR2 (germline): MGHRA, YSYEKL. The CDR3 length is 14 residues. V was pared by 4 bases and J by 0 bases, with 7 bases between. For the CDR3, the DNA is TGCGCCAGCAGCCGGGGTAATAGCAATCAGCCCCAGCATTTT. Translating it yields CASSRGNSNQPQHF.

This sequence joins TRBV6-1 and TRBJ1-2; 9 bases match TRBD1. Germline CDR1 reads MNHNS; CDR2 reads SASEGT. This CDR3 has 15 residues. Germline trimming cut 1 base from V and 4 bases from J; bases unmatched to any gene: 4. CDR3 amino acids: CASSEGTGAFYGYTF. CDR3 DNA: TGTGCCAGCAGTGAAGGGACAGGGGCTTTCTATGGCTACACCTTC.

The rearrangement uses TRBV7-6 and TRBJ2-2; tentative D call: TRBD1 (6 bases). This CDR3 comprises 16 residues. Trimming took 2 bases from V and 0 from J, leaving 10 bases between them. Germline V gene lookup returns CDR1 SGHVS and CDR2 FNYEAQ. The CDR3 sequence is CASSLLGTPNTGELFF. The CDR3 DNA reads TGTGCCAGCAGCTTATTGGGGACACCGAACACCGGGGAGCTGTTTTTT. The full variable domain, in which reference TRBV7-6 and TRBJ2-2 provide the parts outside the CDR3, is GAGVSQSPRYKVTKRGQDVALRCDPISGHVSLYWYRQALGQGPEFLTYFNYEAQQDKSGLPNDRFSAERPEGSISTLTIQRTEQRDSAMYRCASSLLGTPNTGELFFGEGSRLTVL.

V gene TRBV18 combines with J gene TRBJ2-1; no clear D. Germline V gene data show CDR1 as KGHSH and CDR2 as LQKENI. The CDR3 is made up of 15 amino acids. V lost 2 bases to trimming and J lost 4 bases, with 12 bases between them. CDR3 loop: CASSPARRSYNEQFF. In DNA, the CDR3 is TGTGCCAGCTCACCAGCCCGCAGAAGTTACAATGAGCAGTTCTTC.

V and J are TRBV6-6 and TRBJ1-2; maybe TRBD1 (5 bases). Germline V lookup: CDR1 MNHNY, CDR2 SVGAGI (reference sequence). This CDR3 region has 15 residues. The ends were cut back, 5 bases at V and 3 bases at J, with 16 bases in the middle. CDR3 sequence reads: CASSPEGRNYYGYTF. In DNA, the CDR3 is TGTGCCAGCAGTCCTGAGGGACGGAATTACTATGGCTACACCTTC.

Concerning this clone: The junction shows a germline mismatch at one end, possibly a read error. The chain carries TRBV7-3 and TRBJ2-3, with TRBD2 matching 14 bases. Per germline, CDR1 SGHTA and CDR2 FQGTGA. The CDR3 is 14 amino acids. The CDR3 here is CASSLPGTSGSKHF. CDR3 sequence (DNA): TGTGCCAGCAGCTTACCCGGGACTAGCGGGAGTAAGCATTTT.

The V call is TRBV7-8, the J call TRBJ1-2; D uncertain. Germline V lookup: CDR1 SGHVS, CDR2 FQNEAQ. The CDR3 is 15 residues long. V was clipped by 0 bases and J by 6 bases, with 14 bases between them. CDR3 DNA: TGTGCCAGCAGCTTAGCGGTGGGGATACGGAATGGCTACACCTTC. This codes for CASSLAVGIRNGYTF.

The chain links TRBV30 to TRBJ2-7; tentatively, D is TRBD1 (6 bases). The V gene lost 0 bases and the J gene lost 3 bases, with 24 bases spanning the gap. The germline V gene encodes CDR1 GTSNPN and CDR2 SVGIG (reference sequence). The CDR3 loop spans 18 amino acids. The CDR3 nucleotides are TGTGCCTGGAGTGTAGGCCCCCGGACAGCTTCCCTAGGCTACGAGCAGTACTTC. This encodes CAWSVGPRTASLGYEQYF. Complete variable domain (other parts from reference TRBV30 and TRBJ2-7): SQTIHQWPATLVQPVGSPLSLECTVEGTSNPNLYWYRQAAGRGLQLLFYSVGIGQISSEVPQNLSASRPQDRQFILSSKKLLLSDSGFYLCAWSVGPRTASLGYEQYFGPGTRLTVT.

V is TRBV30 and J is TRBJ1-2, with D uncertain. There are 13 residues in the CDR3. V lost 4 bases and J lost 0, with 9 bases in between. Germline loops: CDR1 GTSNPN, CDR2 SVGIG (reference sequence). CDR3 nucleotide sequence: TGTGCCTGGACCGACTACTCTAACTATGGCTACACCTTC. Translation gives CAWTDYSNYGYTF. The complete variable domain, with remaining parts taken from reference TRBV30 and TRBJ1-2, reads SQTIHQWPATLVQPVGSPLSLECTVEGTSNPNLYWYRQAAGRGLQLLFYSVGIGQISSEVPQNLSASRPQDRQFILSSKKLLLSDSGFYLCAWTDYSNYGYTFGSGTRLTVV.

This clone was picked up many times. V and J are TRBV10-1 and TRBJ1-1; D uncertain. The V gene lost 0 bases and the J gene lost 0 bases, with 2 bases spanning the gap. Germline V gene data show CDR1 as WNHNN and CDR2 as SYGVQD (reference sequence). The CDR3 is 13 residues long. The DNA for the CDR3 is TGCGCCAGCAGTGAGTCGGTGAACACTGAAGCTTTCTTT. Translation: CASSESVNTEAFF.

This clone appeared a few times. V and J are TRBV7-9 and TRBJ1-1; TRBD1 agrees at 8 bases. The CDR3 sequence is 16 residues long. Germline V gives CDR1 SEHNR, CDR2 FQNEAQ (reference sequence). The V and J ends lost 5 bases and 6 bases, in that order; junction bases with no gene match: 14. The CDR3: CASSPRTGSMGAEAFF. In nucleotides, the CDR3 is TGTGCCAGCAGCCCTCGGACAGGGTCCATGGGGGCTGAAGCTTTCTTT.

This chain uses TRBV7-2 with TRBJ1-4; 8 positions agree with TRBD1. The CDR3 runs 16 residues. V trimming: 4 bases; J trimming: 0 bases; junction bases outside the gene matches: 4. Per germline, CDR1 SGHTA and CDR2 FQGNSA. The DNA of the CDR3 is TGTGCCAGCAGCTGGGCGGACAGGGCAACTAATGAAAAACTGTTTTTT. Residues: CASSWADRATNEKLFF.

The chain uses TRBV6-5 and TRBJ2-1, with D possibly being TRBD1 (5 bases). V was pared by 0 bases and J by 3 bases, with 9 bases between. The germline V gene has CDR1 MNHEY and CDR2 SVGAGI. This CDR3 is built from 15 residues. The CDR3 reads CASSYSGQNYNEQFF. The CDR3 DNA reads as TGTGCCAGCAGTTACTCAGGACAAAACTACAATGAGCAGTTCTTC.

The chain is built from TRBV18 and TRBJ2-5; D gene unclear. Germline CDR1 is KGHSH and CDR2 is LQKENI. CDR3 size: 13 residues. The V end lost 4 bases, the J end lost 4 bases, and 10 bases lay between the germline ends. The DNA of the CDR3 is TGTGCCAGCTCACTCCAAATGGGAGAGACCCAGTACTTC. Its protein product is CASSLQMGETQYF.